The rows below give T cell receptor beta chains drawn from one sample of a study of CD8 T cells in Susac syndrome. TCRdb itself ran the immunoSEQ multiplex PCR reads through MiXCR, one entry per CDR3 protein. The sample consists of roughly 130,000 distinct CDR3 sequences, roughly 96% of them appearing once. What was sequenced was CD4+ T cells from PBMCs. These receptors were collected from a human donor in good health. CDR3s include the opening cysteine and the closing phenylalanine or tryptophan. Fields, in order: V gene, clone size, J gene, D gene, CDR3 protein, CDR3 DNA. The D gene is left open where the match is weak. Not all rows give a size; the values are once, few, many and, for expanded clones, a class.

V gene: TRBV14
clone size: once
J gene: TRBJ2-1
D gene: .
CDR3 protein: CASSHPSVVRGNEQFF
CDR3 DNA: TGTGCCAGCAGCCATCCCTCGGTAGTTAGAGGCAATGAGCAGTTCTTC

V gene: TRBV12-3/TRBV12-4
clone size: .
J gene: TRBJ2-7
D gene: .
CDR3 protein: CASRESGTYEQYF
CDR3 DNA: TGTGCCAGCAGGGAGAGTGGGACCTACGAGCAGTACTTC

V gene: TRBV5-1
clone size: .
J gene: TRBJ2-7
D gene: .
CDR3 protein: CASSFQDSSYEQYF
CDR3 DNA: TGCGCCAGCAGCTTCCAGGACAGCTCCTACGAGCAGTACTTC

V gene: TRBV12-3/TRBV12-4
clone size: few
J gene: TRBJ2-2
D gene: .
CDR3 protein: CASSFAGSNTGELFF
CDR3 DNA: TGTGCCAGCAGTTTTGCAGGATCGAACACCGGGGAGCTGTTTTTT

V gene: TRBV4-1
clone size: .
J gene: TRBJ2-4
D gene: .
CDR3 protein: CASSQDLGSQAKNIQYF
CDR3 DNA: TGCGCCAGCAGCCAAGATCTTGGATCTCAAGCCAAAAACATTCAGTACTTC

V gene: TRBV29-1
clone size: .
J gene: TRBJ2-5
D gene: .
CDR3 protein: CSVADGKETQYF
CDR3 DNA: TGCAGCGTAGCCGACGGTAAAGAGACCCAGTACTTC

V gene: TRBV28
clone size: .
J gene: TRBJ1-5
D gene: .
CDR3 protein: CASSQFSGPGQPQHF
CDR3 DNA: TGTGCCAGCAGCCAGTTCTCCGGTCCCGGTCAGCCCCAGCATTTT

V gene: TRBV28
clone size: .
J gene: TRBJ2-1
D gene: TRBD2
CDR3 protein: CASKPTAGGNEQFF
CDR3 DNA: TGTGCCAGCAAGCCGACCGCGGGAGGGAATGAGCAGTTCTTC

V gene: TRBV3-1
clone size: .
J gene: TRBJ2-7
D gene: .
CDR3 protein: CASSQETKRALEGGEQYF
CDR3 DNA: TGTGCCAGCAGCCAAGAAACAAAGCGAGCCTTGGAGGGGGGTGAGCAGTACTTC

V gene: TRBV19
clone size: .
J gene: TRBJ2-1
D gene: .
CDR3 protein: CASSTNSVPGYEQFF
CDR3 DNA: TGTGCCAGTAGTACGAATAGTGTCCCCGGTTATGAGCAGTTCTTC

V gene: TRBV15
clone size: .
J gene: TRBJ2-7
D gene: .
CDR3 protein: CATSRDRGYEQYF
CDR3 DNA: TGTGCCACCAGCAGAGATCGGGGCTACGAGCAGTACTTC

V gene: TRBV7-2
clone size: .
J gene: TRBJ2-1
D gene: TRBD2
CDR3 protein: CASSLAPSSGAYNEQFF
CDR3 DNA: TGTGCCAGCAGCTTAGCCCCGAGTAGCGGGGCGTACAATGAGCAGTTCTTC

V gene: TRBV6-5
clone size: .
J gene: TRBJ2-3
D gene: .
CDR3 protein: CATLRGDTQYF
CDR3 DNA: TGTGCCACCCTTAGGGGGGATACGCAGTATTTT

V gene: TRBV29-1
clone size: .
J gene: TRBJ2-5
D gene: .
CDR3 protein: CSVEDGRGEETQYF
CDR3 DNA: TGCAGCGTTGAAGATGGCAGGGGGGAAGAGACCCAGTACTTC

V gene: TRBV6-6
clone size: .
J gene: TRBJ2-7
D gene: .
CDR3 protein: CASSLLTYSYEQYF
CDR3 DNA: TGTGCCAGCAGTCTCCTGACGTATTCCTACGAGCAGTACTTC

V gene: TRBV25-1
clone size: .
J gene: TRBJ2-7
D gene: TRBD1
CDR3 protein: CASSVAGGTYEQYF
CDR3 DNA: TGTGCCAGCAGTGTCGCAGGGGGAACCTACGAGCAGTACTTC

V gene: TRBV18
clone size: .
J gene: TRBJ2-7
D gene: .
CDR3 protein: CASSPWTEGYEQYF
CDR3 DNA: TGTGCCAGCTCACCTTGGACTGAAGGCTACGAGCAGTACTTC

V gene: TRBV9
clone size: .
J gene: TRBJ2-5
D gene: TRBD2
CDR3 protein: CASSPGLAGQYQETQYF
CDR3 DNA: TGTGCCAGCAGCCCGGGACTAGCGGGACAGTACCAAGAGACCCAGTACTTC

V gene: TRBV5-1
clone size: .
J gene: TRBJ1-2
D gene: .
CDR3 protein: CASSVDPGTNYGYTF
CDR3 DNA: TGCGCCAGCAGCGTGGACCCCGGAACTAACTATGGCTACACCTTC

V gene: TRBV7-2
clone size: .
J gene: TRBJ2-7
D gene: .
CDR3 protein: CASSLQDEQYF
CDR3 DNA: TGTGCCAGCAGCCTACAGGACGAGCAGTACTTC

V gene: TRBV28
clone size: .
J gene: TRBJ2-5
D gene: .
CDR3 protein: CASSSLTRQETQYF
CDR3 DNA: TGTGCCAGCAGTTCCCTGACCCGACAAGAGACCCAGTACTTC

V gene: TRBV7-2
clone size: .
J gene: TRBJ2-7
D gene: .
CDR3 protein: CASSGEAEQYF
CDR3 DNA: TGTGCCAGCAGCGGAGAGGCCGAGCAGTACTTC

V gene: TRBV29-1
clone size: .
J gene: TRBJ2-7
D gene: .
CDR3 protein: CSGGEPYEQYF
CDR3 DNA: TGCAGCGGCGGGGAACCTTACGAGCAGTACTTC

V gene: TRBV3-1
clone size: .
J gene: TRBJ2-5
D gene: TRBD2
CDR3 protein: CASSALVGGRARRIETQYF
CDR3 DNA: TGTGCCAGCAGCGCCCTGGTGGGCGGGAGGGCCAGGAGAATCGAGACCCAGTACTTC

V gene: TRBV12-3/TRBV12-4
clone size: .
J gene: TRBJ2-3
D gene: .
CDR3 protein: CASPQGADTQYF
CDR3 DNA: TGTGCCAGTCCACAGGGCGCGGATACGCAGTATTTT

V gene: TRBV3-1
clone size: .
J gene: TRBJ1-1
D gene: .
CDR3 protein: CASSPGLGNTEAFF
CDR3 DNA: TGTGCCAGCAGCCCGGGACTCGGGAACACTGAAGCTTTCTTT

V gene: TRBV7-2
clone size: .
J gene: TRBJ2-7
D gene: .
CDR3 protein: CASSFSDLPSYEQYF
CDR3 DNA: TGTGCCAGCAGCTTTTCAGACTTACCGAGCTACGAGCAGTACTTC

V gene: TRBV7-9
clone size: .
J gene: TRBJ1-1
D gene: .
CDR3 protein: CASTLMGGSRAFF
CDR3 DNA: TGTGCCAGCACCCTTATGGGGGGCTCCCGCGCTTTCTTT

V gene: TRBV30
clone size: .
J gene: TRBJ1-4
D gene: TRBD1
CDR3 protein: CAWGQGLEKLFF
CDR3 DNA: TGTGCCTGGGGACAGGGGCTTGAAAAACTGTTTTTT

V gene: TRBV10-2
clone size: .
J gene: TRBJ2-5
D gene: .
CDR3 protein: CASSFSGPETQYF
CDR3 DNA: TGCGCCAGCAGTTTTAGCGGTCCTGAGACCCAGTACTTC

V gene: TRBV3-1
clone size: .
J gene: TRBJ2-3
D gene: .
CDR3 protein: CASRERASTDTQYF
CDR3 DNA: TGTGCCAGCCGTGAGAGGGCTAGCACAGATACGCAGTATTTT

V gene: TRBV29-1
clone size: .
J gene: TRBJ2-3
D gene: TRBD2
CDR3 protein: CSVPGTSGITDTQYF
CDR3 DNA: TGCAGCGTTCCGGGGACTAGCGGGATCACAGATACGCAGTATTTT

V gene: TRBV18
clone size: .
J gene: TRBJ2-7
D gene: TRBD2
CDR3 protein: CASSPKSLAGDSYEQYF
CDR3 DNA: TGTGCCAGCTCGCCGAAATCACTAGCGGGAGATTCCTACGAGCAGTACTTC

V gene: TRBV27
clone size: .
J gene: TRBJ2-1
D gene: .
CDR3 protein: CASFKGGRVNEQFF
CDR3 DNA: TGTGCCTCTTTTAAAGGAGGTCGGGTGAATGAGCAGTTCTTC

V gene: TRBV29-1
clone size: .
J gene: TRBJ2-1
D gene: TRBD2
CDR3 protein: CSVEDQGLAGVEQFF
CDR3 DNA: TGCAGCGTTGAAGATCAGGGACTAGCGGGAGTCGAGCAGTTCTTC

V gene: TRBV20-1
clone size: .
J gene: TRBJ1-1
D gene: .
CDR3 protein: CSATGERTEAFF
CDR3 DNA: TGCAGTGCTACTGGGGAGCGCACTGAAGCTTTCTTT

V gene: TRBV7-2
clone size: .
J gene: TRBJ2-6
D gene: TRBD1
CDR3 protein: CASSRTGTPGANVLTF
CDR3 DNA: TGTGCCAGCAGTCGGACAGGGACCCCTGGGGCCAACGTCCTGACTTTC